This T cell receptor (beta chain) was identified during a study of blood T cell repertoires in COVID-19 (dated by TCRdb to 2020 to 2022). In terms of the full investigation: Collaborator samples came from the United States, Italy and Spain and covered acute and convalescent phases of COVID-19. The material from the prospective study consisted of cDNA or gDNA derived from T cells, B-cell-depleted T cells, or PBMCs. The dataset comprised deeply sampled blood TCRbeta repertoires from subjects exposed to, actively infected with, or recovered from COVID-19. The repertoires were released in a freely available public database intended as a resource for research on the immune response to SARS-CoV-2. Samples came from the ongoing ImmuneRACE study (first 160 participants) plus 1,254 subjects from 6 global collaborators. A de-identified subject ID, COVID-19 status, age in years and sex were almost always included in the sample metadata. HLA class I and class II types, where available, came from metadata supplied by the sample provider rather than from assay-based typing. The paper as a whole reports these results and caveats: The quantity of clinical and demographic metadata differed by source and by participant and was supplied without curation.

Regarding this clone: Its antigen has not been determined. Base qualities are not provided; no much larger clone lies one nucleotide away.

TCRbeta CDR3 regions were amplified from genomic DNA by means of the immunoSEQ Assay, a bias-controlled multiplex PCR. Turning to the authors' computational methods: The number of nucleated cells in each sample was estimated by amplification of reference gene primers within the assay. Sequence reads were collapsed and filtered to measure the absolute abundance of every unique TCRbeta CDR3 rearrangement. For each sample, productive Simpson clonality was calculated as the square root of Simpson's diversity index over productive rearrangements. Held by TCRdb, this immuneACCESS table contains in-frame sequences only and omits some clones. Under half of the omission traces to an unresolved V gene where checked; the cause of the rest is unknown. That table is the source of V, J and clone size, and D and trimming were worked out from the DNA. This sample lists 210,000 or so clones; about 90% were detected once. The top ten hold approximately 0.64% of the sample.

Whole blood was collected in K2EDTA tubes by collaborating institutions according to the institutions' own protocols. For TCRbeta analysis, collaborators shipped samples in one of three forms: frozen whole blood, isolated PBMCs, or DNA extracted from either of those sample types. The CDR3 goes from the cysteine to the phenylalanine over 15 residues. The CDR3 DNA has 45 bases and is translated from base 1. V is cut back by 4 bases and J by 9 bases, with 12 bases in the junction unmatched. Looking up the germline V gene (reference sequence) yields CDR1 SEHNR and CDR2 FQNEAQ. Sequencing was carried out using peripheral blood. The sequence came from a man aged 45-65 years with acute or convalescent COVID-19. The V and J segments used are TRBV7-9 and TRBJ2-1; TRBD1 aligns with 7 central bases. The CDR3 loop reads CASSSGTVHYPEQFF. The nucleotide sequence reads as follows: TGTGCCAGCAGCTCCGGGACAGTACATTACCCTGAGCAGTTCTTC.